The 32 T cell receptor beta chains listed next were all sequenced from one sample in a study of T-cell reconstitution after alpha-beta-depleted transplantation in children listed by TCRdb under 2016. The library was built by means of PCR. The sequencing machine was an Illumina HiSeq 2500. Molecular barcoding was employed in the preparation of TCR libraries, with unique molecular identifiers being used to normalize TCRbeta repertoire quantification. TCRdb trimmed the raw reads at Q25, called clones with MiXCR and kept productive beta chains. One record per CDR3 amino acid sequence lists the most common genes and DNA. For this sample there are 250,000 to 400,000 distinct CDR3 sequences; approximately 20% appear just once. The ten largest clones represent roughly 11% of the sample. This specimen's treatment or condition label, interpreted: allogeneic hematopoietic cell transplantation with graft depleted of TCRalphabeta T cells and CD19 B cells.

The sample here was PBMCs, mostly from graft donor cells, taken 180 days after TCRalphabeta/CD19-depleted stem cell transplant. The receptors stem from a male patient younger than 18 who had a stem cell transplant for acute lymphoblastic leukemia, so the T cells may come from the graft donor.

A note on this clonotype: A read error may account for a junction end that differs from germline. The chain employs TRBV29-1 and TRBJ2-1, with 9 positions matching TRBD2. Germline lookup yields CDR1 SQVTM and CDR2 ANQGSEA. CDR3 length: 16 residues. This CDR3 reads CSVGTVTGTSYNEHFF. The CDR3 DNA follows: TGCAGCGTTGGGACAGTCACCGGGACTAGCTACAATGAGCATTTCTTC.

This clonotype appeared a few times. The CDR3 nucleotides read TGCAGTGCTAGTTCGGGAGGAAGTAACATTCAGTACTTC. This translates into CSASSGGSNIQYF. The chain recombines TRBV20-1 with TRBJ2-4; 7 bases line up with TRBD2. The CDR3 totals 13 residues. J gave up 7 bases and V 3 bases, and 6 bases lay outside the gene matches. Germline values: CDR1 DFQATT, CDR2 SNEGSKA (reference sequence).

This chain uses TRBV7-2 with TRBJ2-4, with D perhaps matching TRBD1 or TRBD2 (6 bases each). CDR3 size: 15 residues. In germline, CDR1 is SGHTA, CDR2 FQGNSA. Trimming took off 4 bases at V and 5 bases at J, with 15 bases between the two ends. CDR3 region: CASSWWGAGENIQYF. In DNA form, the CDR3 reads TGTGCCAGCAGCTGGTGGGGGGCTGGGGAAAACATTCAGTACTTC.

This clonotype was recorded a few times. The genes are TRBV4-2 and TRBJ2-5, with 7 bases aligning to TRBD2. With V trimmed by 2 bases and J by 2 bases, 5 bases remained unmatched. This CDR3 comprises 15 residues. Germline V gives CDR1 LGHNA, CDR2 YNFKEQ. CDR3: CASSQLLAAQETQYF. CDR3 nucleotides: TGTGCCAGCAGCCAATTGCTAGCGGCTCAAGAGACCCAGTACTTC.

This rearrangement joins TRBV4-1 to TRBJ2-7; D is unresolved. With 3 bases removed from V and 0 bases from J, the gap between germline ends came to 12 bases. Germline CDR1 and CDR2: MGHRA and YSYEKL. The CDR3 is 15 amino acids. CDR3 amino acids: CASSQGPRPSYEQYF. CDR3 nucleotides: TGCGCCAGCAGCCAGGGCCCACGGCCCTCCTACGAGCAGTACTTC.

In its sample, this clonotype was seen a few times. The chain couples TRBV6-5 to TRBJ1-5, with D perhaps matching TRBD1 (5 bases). Germline-derived CDR1 and CDR2 are MNHEY and SVGAGI. This CDR3 is 14 amino acids long. Trimming left V 0 bases short and J 6 bases short, with 9 bases between. The CDR3 DNA is TGTGCCAGCAGTTACTCTAGAGGGGCTCAGCCCCAGCATTTT. Protein sequence: CASSYSRGAQPQHF.

The chain combines TRBV12-3 or TRBV12-4 with TRBJ2-5; either TRBD1 or TRBD2 may fit D (5 bases each). Between the trimmed V and J ends, which lost 8 bases and 5 bases, there was a span of 24 bases. This CDR3 has 16 amino acids. CDR3 sequence reads: CASATDSVEERETQYF. In DNA form, the CDR3 reads TGTGCCAGCGCAACAGACAGTGTTGAGGAGCGGGAGACCCAGTACTTC.

This clonotype came up a few times. The rearrangement links TRBV11-1 to TRBJ2-1; 10 nucleotides align to TRBD2. Germline V gene data show CDR1 as SGHAT and CDR2 as FQDESV (reference sequence). The CDR3 is 18 residues long. Trimming at V came to 4 bases and at J to 9 bases, leaving 18 bases not matched to a gene. CDR3 sequence: CASSSTTRASGSIGEQFF. DNA for the CDR3: TGTGCCAGCAGCTCGACAACCCGGGCTAGCGGGAGTATAGGTGAGCAGTTCTTC. The full variable domain, rest sourced from reference TRBV11-1 and TRBJ2-1, is EAEVAQSPRYKITEKSQAVAFWCDPISGHATLYWYRQILGQGPELLVQFQDESVVDDSQLPKDRFSAERLKGVDSTLKIQPAELGDSAMYLCASSSTTRASGSIGEQFFGPGTRLTVL.

This clonotype turned up a few times. The genes are TRBV7-9 and TRBJ2-7, with D hard to call. V was clipped by 2 bases and J by 4 bases, with 15 bases between them. The CDR3 totals 15 residues. Germline assignment: CDR1 SEHNR and CDR2 FQNEAQ (reference sequence). CDR3 protein: CASSLPWSYQYEQYF. CDR3 bases: TGTGCCAGCAGCTTACCTTGGAGCTATCAGTACGAGCAGTACTTC.

A few counts support this clonotype. V usage is TRBV6-1 and J usage is TRBJ2-4, with a weak D call TRBD1 (6 bases). In germline, CDR1 is MNHNS, CDR2 SASEGT. The CDR3 extends over 15 amino acids. V was cut by 5 bases and J by 3 bases, with 14 bases left in between. As DNA, the CDR3 is TGTGCCAGCAGTCCCAGGGGCGAGGTCAAAAACATTCAGTACTTC. Amino acid sequence: CASSPRGEVKNIQYF.

This clonotype has just a few counts. The chain employs TRBV7-3 and TRBJ2-1; 9 nucleotides match TRBD2. The CDR3 totals 13 residues. V lost 1 base, J lost 10 bases, and 2 bases stayed unmatched. Germline lookup yields CDR1 SGHTA and CDR2 FQGTGA. This chain's CDR3 is CASSLSSGREQFF. The CDR3, as DNA: TGTGCCAGCAGCTTAAGTAGCGGGAGAGAGCAGTTCTTC.

The V and J genes are TRBV27 and TRBJ2-1; the D is unclear. V was clipped by 3 bases and J by 6 bases, with 9 bases between them. Germline V gene data show CDR1 as MNHEY and CDR2 as SMNVEV (reference sequence). The length of the CDR3 is 13 residues. In DNA form, the CDR3 reads TGTGCCAGCAGTTTCCACCTACGCAATGAGCAGTTCTTC. It yields the protein CASSFHLRNEQFF.

This clonotype has just a few counts. V usage is TRBV20-1 and J usage is TRBJ2-1; 9 bases align to TRBD2. In germline, CDR1 is DFQATT, CDR2 SNEGSKA (reference sequence). The junction had 10 bases not matched to a gene; V was cut back by 0 bases and J by 7 bases. This CDR3 has 16 residues. The CDR3: CSARDPNSGSKNEQFF. The DNA for the CDR3 is TGCAGTGCTAGAGATCCCAATAGCGGGAGTAAAAATGAGCAGTTCTTC.

This clonotype occurred a few times. The rearrangement links TRBV6-1 to TRBJ1-1; TRBD1 matches 9 bases. Germline CDR1 and CDR2: MNHNS and SASEGT. The V segment lost 8 bases and the J segment 4 bases; nucleotides outside the gene matches: 11. The CDR3 has 15 residues. CDR3 protein: CASFTGGAGGTEAFF. Here the CDR3 DNA reads TGTGCCAGCTTTACAGGGGGCGCGGGGGGCACTGAAGCTTTCTTT.

The rearrangement joins TRBV27 to TRBJ2-1; 8 nucleotides match TRBD2. Germline V lookup: CDR1 MNHEY, CDR2 SMNVEV (reference sequence). V lost 6 bases to trimming and J lost 2 bases; unmatched junction nucleotides: 9. This CDR3 spans 16 amino acids. DNA of the CDR3: TGTGCCAGCAGCCCGGGGGTAGCGGGAACCTACAATGAGCAGTTCTTC. Translating it yields CASSPGVAGTYNEQFF.

The chain carries TRBV12-3 or TRBV12-4 and TRBJ1-2; weak D call: TRBD1 (6 bases). The CDR3 consists of 16 residues. V lost 3 bases, J lost 2 bases, and 16 bases lay in between. Here the CDR3 DNA reads TGTGCCAGCAGTTTCGGTCAGGGGCGGTCAAACTATGGCTACACCTTC. Protein: CASSFGQGRSNYGYTF.

This clonotype turned up a few times. The rearrangement links TRBV27 to TRBJ2-3, with D perhaps being TRBD1 or TRBD2 (7 bases each). The ends were cut back, 2 bases at V and 2 bases at J, with 29 bases in the middle. From germline, CDR1 is MNHEY and CDR2 SMNVEV (reference sequence). CDR3 length: 21 amino acids. The CDR3 DNA reads as TGTGCCAGCAGTTTAGTCAGGCTAGCGGCCGGAAGGGGGCTAAACACAGATACGCAGTATTTT. Amino acid sequence: CASSLVRLAAGRGLNTDTQYF.

The rearrangement joins TRBV12-3 or TRBV12-4 to TRBJ2-2, with D maybe TRBD1 (5 bases). This CDR3 comprises 15 residues. V dropped 7 bases and J dropped 2 bases, with 14 bases sitting between them. Here the CDR3 reads CASKRRQGNTGELFF. The CDR3 coding sequence is TGTGCCAGCAAAAGACGGCAGGGAAACACCGGGGAGCTGTTTTTT.

This clonotype was found a few times. The genes are TRBV12-3 or TRBV12-4 and TRBJ1-1, with TRBD1 as a possible D gene (5 bases). CDR3 length equals 13 residues. V shed 3 bases and J shed 3 bases, with 8 bases lying between them. This CDR3 reads CASSLMGDTEAFF. The CDR3, as DNA: TGTGCCAGCAGTTTGATGGGGGACACTGAAGCTTTCTTT.

V and J are TRBV5-1 and TRBJ2-7, with 7 bases that match TRBD1. Germline V gene data show CDR1 as SGHRS and CDR2 as YFSETQ. This CDR3 is 16 amino acids long. With V trimmed by 3 bases and J by 0 bases, 9 bases remained unmatched. The CDR3 reads CASSSRTGSFSYEQYF. The DNA for the CDR3 is TGCGCCAGCAGCTCAAGGACAGGAAGCTTCTCCTACGAGCAGTACTTC. The full variable domain, completed using reference TRBV5-1 and TRBJ2-7, is KAGVTQTPRYLIKTRGQQVTLSCSPISGHRSVSWYQQTPGQGLQFLFEYFSETQRNKGNFPGRFSGRQFSNSRSEMNVSTLELGDSALYLCASSSRTGSFSYEQYFGPGTRLTVT.

This clonotype was counted between two and nine times. This rearrangement joins TRBV20-1 to TRBJ1-3, with a tentative D call TRBD1 (6 bases). The V gene's germline CDR1 is DFQATT and CDR2 SNEGSKA (reference sequence). The CDR3 is 11 amino acids. V shed 3 bases and J shed 10 bases, with 10 bases lying between them. The CDR3 protein is CSARSGTTIYF. The CDR3 DNA is TGCAGTGCTAGGTCCGGGACAACCATATATTTT.

The rearrangement links TRBV21-1 to TRBJ2-2. TRBV21-1 is labeled a pseudogene. This CDR3 has 16 residues. The CDR3 is CASSKDSVKGTGELFF. For the CDR3, the DNA is TGTGCCAGCAGCAAAGATTCGGTGAAGGGCACCGGGGAGCTGTTTTTT.

In its sample, this clonotype was seen a few times. V gene TRBV6-1 combines with J gene TRBJ2-1; D remains ambiguous. Germline V lookup: CDR1 MNHNS, CDR2 SASEGT. There are 14 residues in the CDR3. V was shortened by 9 bases and J by 1 base, with 13 bases between the two germline ends. CDR3 amino acids: CASGSRRSYNEQFF. In DNA, the CDR3 is TGTGCCAGTGGGTCTCGCAGGTCCTACAATGAGCAGTTCTTC.

V is TRBV4-1 and J is TRBJ2-3; 10 bases map to TRBD2. The CDR3 sequence is 19 residues long. Trimming removed 3 bases from V and 0 bases from J; junction bases left unmatched: 12. CDR1 and CDR2 (germline): MGHRA, YSYEKL. CDR3 nucleotides: TGCGCCAGCAGCCACACCATCACTAGCGGGATTTTTAGCACAGATACGCAGTATTTT. It specifies CASSHTITSGIFSTDTQYF.

In this sample, this clonotype turned up once. This rearrangement joins TRBV5-1 to TRBJ1-4; 7 bases align to TRBD1. The germline gives CDR1 SGHRS, CDR2 YFSETQ. The CDR3 loop spans 14 amino acids. Unmatched junction bases numbered 3, after V lost 4 bases and J lost 3 bases. CDR3 in amino acids: CASSPTGSNEKLFF. CDR3 bases: TGCGCCAGCAGCCCGACAGGGTCTAATGAAAAACTGTTTTTT.

This clonotype was picked up many times. This chain links TRBV10-3 with TRBJ2-1; D possibly matches TRBD1 or TRBD2 (5 bases each). The CDR3 contains 16 residues. Germline CDR1 and CDR2: ENHRY and SYGVKD. V was clipped by 6 bases and J by 0 bases, with 15 bases between them. CDR3 nucleotide sequence: TGTGCCATCAGGGGATCCGGGGCGAGCTCCTACAATGAGCAGTTCTTC. As protein: CAIRGSGASSYNEQFF.

This clonotype has just a few counts. The chain uses TRBV28 and TRBJ1-3; D gene ambiguous. V was shortened by 7 bases and J by 2 bases, with 3 bases between the two germline ends. From germline, CDR1 is MDHEN and CDR2 SYDVKM. The CDR3 spans 11 residues. Written as DNA, the CDR3 is TGTGCCAGCACAGCTGGAAACACCATATATTTT. Translating it yields CASTAGNTIYF.

V usage is TRBV4-1 and J usage is TRBJ2-3; 11 bases fit TRBD2. J was trimmed by 2 bases and V by 3 bases; bases with no gene match: 10. The length of the CDR3 is 18 residues. Germline values: CDR1 MGHRA, CDR2 YSYEKL. The CDR3 nucleotides are TGCGCCAGCAGCCATAGCCCACGGACTAGCGGGTTCACAGATACGCAGTATTTT. This codes for CASSHSPRTSGFTDTQYF.

CDR3: CASRHDRNTEAFF. The DNA for the CDR3 is TGCGCCAGCAGGCATGACCGGAACACTGAAGCTTTCTTT. The chain carries TRBV5-1 and TRBJ1-1; D is uncertain. With 5 bases removed from V and 1 base from J, the gap between germline ends came to 9 bases. CDR1 and CDR2 (germline): SGHRS, YFSETQ. The CDR3 is 13 amino acids.

In its sample, this clonotype was seen a few times. The V gene is TRBV2, the J gene TRBJ2-1; 10 bases are shared with TRBD2. Germline assignment: CDR1 SNHLY and CDR2 FYNNEI. CDR3 length: 15 amino acids. With 3 bases clipped from V and 4 bases from J, the junction kept 3 bases outside the gene matches. This CDR3 reads CASSDRTSGYNEQFF. DNA for the CDR3: TGTGCCAGCAGTGATCGGACTAGCGGATACAATGAGCAGTTCTTC.

The sample holds a few counts of this clonotype. V is TRBV12-3 or TRBV12-4 and J is TRBJ1-2, with D maybe TRBD1 (5 bases). V shed 4 bases and J shed 8 bases, with 11 bases lying between them. This CDR3 contains 12 residues. The CDR3 DNA is TGTGCCAGCAGTTCGGGACGGCGGGGCTACACCTTC. Protein product: CASSSGRRGYTF.

This clonotype was counted many times. This sequence joins TRBV28 and TRBJ1-2, with no clear D. V lost 5 bases to trimming and J lost 4 bases, with 8 bases between them. The CDR3 loop spans 12 amino acids. Germline lookup yields CDR1 MDHEN and CDR2 SYDVKM. CDR3 DNA sequence: TGTGCCAGCAGTCTCCTAGGCTATGGCTACACCTTC. Translation: CASSLLGYGYTF.